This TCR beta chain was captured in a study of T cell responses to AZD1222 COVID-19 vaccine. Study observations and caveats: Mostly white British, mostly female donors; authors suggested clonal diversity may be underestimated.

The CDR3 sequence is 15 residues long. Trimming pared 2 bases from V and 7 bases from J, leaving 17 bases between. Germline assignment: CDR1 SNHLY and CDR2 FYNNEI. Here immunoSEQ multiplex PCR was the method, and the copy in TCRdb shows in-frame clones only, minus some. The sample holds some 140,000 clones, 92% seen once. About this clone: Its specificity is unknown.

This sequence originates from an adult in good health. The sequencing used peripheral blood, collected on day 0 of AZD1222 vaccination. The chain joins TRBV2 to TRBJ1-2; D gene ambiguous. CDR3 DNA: TGTGCCAGCAGTGAAATCAATAGCGGCCCGGGTGGCTACACCTTC. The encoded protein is CASSEINSGPGGYTF.